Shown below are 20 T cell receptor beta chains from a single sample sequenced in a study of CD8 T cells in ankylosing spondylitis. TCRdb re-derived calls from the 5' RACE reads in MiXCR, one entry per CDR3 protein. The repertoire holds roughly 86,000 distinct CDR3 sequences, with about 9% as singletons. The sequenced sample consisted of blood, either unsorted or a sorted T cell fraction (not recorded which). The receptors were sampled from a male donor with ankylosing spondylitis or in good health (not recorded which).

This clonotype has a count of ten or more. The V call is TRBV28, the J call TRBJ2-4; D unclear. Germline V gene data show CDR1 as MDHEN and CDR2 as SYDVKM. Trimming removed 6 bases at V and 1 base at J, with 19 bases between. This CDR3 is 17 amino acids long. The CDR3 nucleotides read TGTGCCAGCAGCGCCACCCCCCGTGTCGGGGCCAAAAACATTCAGTACTTC. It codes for CASSATPRVGAKNIQYF.

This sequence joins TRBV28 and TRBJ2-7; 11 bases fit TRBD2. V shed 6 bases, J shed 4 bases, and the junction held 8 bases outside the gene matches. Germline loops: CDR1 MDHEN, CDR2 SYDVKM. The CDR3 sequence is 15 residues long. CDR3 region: CASRELAGALYEQYF. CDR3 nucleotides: TGTGCCAGCAGGGAACTAGCGGGGGCCCTGTACGAGCAGTACTTC. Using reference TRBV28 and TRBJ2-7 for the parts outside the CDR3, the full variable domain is DVKVTQSSRYLVKRTGEKVFLECVQDMDHENMFWYRQDPGLGLRLIYFSYDVKMKEKGDIPEGYSVSREKKERFSLILESASTNQTSMYLCASRELAGALYEQYFGPGTRLTVT.

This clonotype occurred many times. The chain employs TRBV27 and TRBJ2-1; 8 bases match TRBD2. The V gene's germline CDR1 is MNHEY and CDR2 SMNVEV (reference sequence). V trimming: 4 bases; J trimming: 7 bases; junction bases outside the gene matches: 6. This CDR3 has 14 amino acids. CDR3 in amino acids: CASSSGTSANEQFF. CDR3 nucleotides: TGTGCCAGCAGTTCCGGGACTAGTGCGAATGAGCAGTTCTTC.

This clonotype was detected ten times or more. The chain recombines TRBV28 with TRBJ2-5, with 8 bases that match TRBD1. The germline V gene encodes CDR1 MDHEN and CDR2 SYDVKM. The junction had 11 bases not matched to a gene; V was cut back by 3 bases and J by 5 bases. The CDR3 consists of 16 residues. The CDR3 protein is CASSFRSGQGRETQYF. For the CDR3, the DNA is TGTGCCAGCAGTTTCCGGAGCGGACAGGGACGGGAGACCCAGTACTTC.

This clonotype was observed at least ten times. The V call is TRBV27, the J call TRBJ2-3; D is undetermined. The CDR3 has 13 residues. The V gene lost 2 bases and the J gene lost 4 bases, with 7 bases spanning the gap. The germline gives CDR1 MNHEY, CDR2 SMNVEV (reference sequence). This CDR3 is CASSLGSSDTQYF. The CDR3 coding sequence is TGTGCCAGCAGTTTAGGATCGTCAGATACGCAGTATTTT.

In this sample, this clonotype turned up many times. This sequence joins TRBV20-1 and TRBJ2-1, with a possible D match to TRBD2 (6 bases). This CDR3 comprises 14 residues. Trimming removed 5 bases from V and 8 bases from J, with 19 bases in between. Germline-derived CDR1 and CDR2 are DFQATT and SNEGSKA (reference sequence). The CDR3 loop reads CSAETGGGADEQFF. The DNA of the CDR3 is TGCAGTGCTGAGACCGGGGGAGGTGCGGATGAGCAGTTCTTC.

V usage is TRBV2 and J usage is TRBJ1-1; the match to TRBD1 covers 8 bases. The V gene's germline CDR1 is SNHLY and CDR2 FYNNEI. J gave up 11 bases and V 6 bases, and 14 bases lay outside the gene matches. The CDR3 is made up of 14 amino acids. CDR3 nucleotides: TGTGCCAGCAGCCCGCATATCCCGACAGGGGACGCTTTCTTT. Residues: CASSPHIPTGDAFF.

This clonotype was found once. CDR3 sequence (DNA): TGTGCCCTCTGTTTAGGGGCAGGGGATCCCCCTAGCACAGATACGCAGTATTTT. Its protein product is CALCLGAGDPPSTDTQYF. This chain joins TRBV12-3 or TRBV12-4 and TRBJ2-3; D possibly corresponds to TRBD1 (6 bases). Trimming took off 11 bases at V and 0 bases at J, with 27 bases between the two ends. This CDR3 region has 18 residues.

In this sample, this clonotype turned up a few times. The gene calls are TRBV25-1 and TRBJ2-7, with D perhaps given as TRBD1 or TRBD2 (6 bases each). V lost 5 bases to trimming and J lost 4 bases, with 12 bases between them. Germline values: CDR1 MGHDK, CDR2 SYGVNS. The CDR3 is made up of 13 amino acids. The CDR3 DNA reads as TGTGCCAGCAGTTCGGGGGCGGAGTACGAGCAGTACTTC. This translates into CASSSGAEYEQYF.

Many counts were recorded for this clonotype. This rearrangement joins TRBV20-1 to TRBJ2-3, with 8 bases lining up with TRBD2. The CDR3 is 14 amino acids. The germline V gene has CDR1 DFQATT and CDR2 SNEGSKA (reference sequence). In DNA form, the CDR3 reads TGCAGGGGGTCGGGGGGGGGAAACACAGATACGCAGTATTTT. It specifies CRGSGGGNTDTQYF.

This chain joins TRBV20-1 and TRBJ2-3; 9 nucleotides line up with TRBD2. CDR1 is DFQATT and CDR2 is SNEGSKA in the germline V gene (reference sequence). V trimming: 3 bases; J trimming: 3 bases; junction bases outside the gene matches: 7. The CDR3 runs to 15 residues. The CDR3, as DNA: TGCAGTGCTAGTAATCCTAGCGGGGTAACAGATACGCAGTATTTT. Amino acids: CSASNPSGVTDTQYF.

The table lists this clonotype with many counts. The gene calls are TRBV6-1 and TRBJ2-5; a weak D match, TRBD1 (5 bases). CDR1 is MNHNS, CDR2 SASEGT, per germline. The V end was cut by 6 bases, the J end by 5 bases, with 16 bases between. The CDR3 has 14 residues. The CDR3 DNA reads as TGTGCCAGCAGCCAGTGGGGATCAGGGGAGACCCAGTACTTC. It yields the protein CASSQWGSGETQYF.

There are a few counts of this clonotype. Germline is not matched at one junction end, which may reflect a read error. CDR3 amino acids: CASSLVGGGRDTQYF. The CDR3 DNA reads as TGTGCTAGCAGCTTAGTCGGAGGAGGGCGGGATACGCAGTATTTT. This sequence joins TRBV11-2 and TRBJ2-3; D may be TRBD2 (6 bases). CDR1 is SGHAT and CDR2 is FQNNGV in the germline V gene. The CDR3 runs 15 residues. The full variable domain, its missing parts supplied by reference TRBV11-2 and TRBJ2-3, is EAGVAQSPRYKIIEKRQSVAFWCNPISGHATLYWYQQILGQGPKLLIQFQNNGVVDDSQLPKDRFSAERLKGVDSTLKIQPAKLEDSAVYLCASSLVGGGRDTQYFGPGTRLTVL.

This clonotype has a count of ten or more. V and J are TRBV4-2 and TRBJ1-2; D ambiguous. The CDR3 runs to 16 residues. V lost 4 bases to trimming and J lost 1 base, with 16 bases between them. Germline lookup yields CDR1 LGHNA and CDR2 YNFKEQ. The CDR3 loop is CASSLIGESLNYGYTF. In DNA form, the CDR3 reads TGTGCCAGCAGCCTTATCGGAGAGAGTCTTAACTATGGCTACACCTTC.

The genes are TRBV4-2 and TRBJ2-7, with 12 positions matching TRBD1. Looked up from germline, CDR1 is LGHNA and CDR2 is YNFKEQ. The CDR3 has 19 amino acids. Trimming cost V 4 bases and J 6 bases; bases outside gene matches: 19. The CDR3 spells CASSRSGTGGRGNPREQYF. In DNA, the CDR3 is TGTGCCAGCAGCCGTTCCGGGACAGGGGGCCGGGGTAACCCCCGCGAGCAGTACTTC.

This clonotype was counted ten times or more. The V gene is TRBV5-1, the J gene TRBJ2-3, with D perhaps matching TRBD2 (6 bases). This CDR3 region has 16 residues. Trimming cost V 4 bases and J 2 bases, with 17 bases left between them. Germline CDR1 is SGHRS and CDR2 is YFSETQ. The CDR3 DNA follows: TGCGCCAGCAGCCCGGGGAGGCTAAGGGTCACAGATACGCAGTATTTT. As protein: CASSPGRLRVTDTQYF.

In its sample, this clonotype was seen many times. CDR3 bases: TGCAGTGCCCTACCTTTAGGGGACAGGGGAGCTTTCTTT. Protein product: CSALPLGDRGAFF. The genes are TRBV20-1 and TRBJ1-1; TRBD1 agrees at 10 bases. V shed 6 bases and J 10 bases; nucleotides not matched to a gene: 11. Germline CDR1 and CDR2: DFQATT and SNEGSKA (reference sequence). The CDR3 loop spans 13 amino acids.

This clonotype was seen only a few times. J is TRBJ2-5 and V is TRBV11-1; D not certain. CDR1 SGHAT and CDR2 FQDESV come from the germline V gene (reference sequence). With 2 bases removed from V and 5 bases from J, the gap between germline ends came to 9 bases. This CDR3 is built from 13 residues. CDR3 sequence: CASSLRLGETQYF. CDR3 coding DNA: TGTGCCAGCAGCTTACGTCTCGGGGAGACCCAGTACTTC.

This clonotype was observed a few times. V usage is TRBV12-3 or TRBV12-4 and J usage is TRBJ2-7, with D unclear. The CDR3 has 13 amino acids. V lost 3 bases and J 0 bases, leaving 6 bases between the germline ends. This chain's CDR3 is CASSLQHSYEQYF. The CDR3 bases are TGTGCCAGCAGTTTGCAGCACTCCTACGAGCAGTACTTC.

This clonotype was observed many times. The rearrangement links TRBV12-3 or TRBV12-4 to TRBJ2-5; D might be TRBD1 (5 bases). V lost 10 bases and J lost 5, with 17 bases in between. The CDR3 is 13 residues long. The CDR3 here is CATFGQGGETQYF. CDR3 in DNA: TGTGCCACCTTTGGGCAGGGTGGTGAGACCCAGTACTTC.